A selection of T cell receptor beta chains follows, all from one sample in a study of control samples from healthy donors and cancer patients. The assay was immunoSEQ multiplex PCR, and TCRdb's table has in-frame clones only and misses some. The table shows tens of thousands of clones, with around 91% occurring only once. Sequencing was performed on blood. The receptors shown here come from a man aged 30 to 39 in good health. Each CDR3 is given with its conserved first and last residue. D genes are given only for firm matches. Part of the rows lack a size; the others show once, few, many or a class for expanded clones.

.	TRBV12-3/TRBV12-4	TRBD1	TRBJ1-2	TGTGCCAGCACCGGAGACAGGGACTATGGCTACACCTTC	CASTGDRDYGYTF
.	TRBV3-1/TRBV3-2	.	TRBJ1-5	TGTGCCAGCAGACAGGCACTATTTAATCAGCCCCAGCATTTT	CASRQALFNQPQHF
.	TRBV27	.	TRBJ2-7	TGTGCCAGCAGTTTATCACAGGCTTCCTACGAGCAGTACTTC	CASSLSQASYEQYF
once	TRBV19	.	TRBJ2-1	TGTGCCAGTAGCAACCTAGGGACGCTTGGATACAATGAGCAGTTCTTC	CASSNLGTLGYNEQFF
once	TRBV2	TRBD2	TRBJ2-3	TGTGCCAGCAGTGAACCCGGCGGGGGGATCACAGATACGCAGTATTTT	CASSEPGGGITDTQYF
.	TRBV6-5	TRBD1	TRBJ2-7	TGTGCCAGCACCCCCCGGACAGGGGGCCCCTACGAGCAGTACTTC	CASTPRTGGPYEQYF
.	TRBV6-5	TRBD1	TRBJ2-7	TGTGCCATCCCGGGACAGGGAGACTACGAGCAGTACTTC	CAIPGQGDYEQYF
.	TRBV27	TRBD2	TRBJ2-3	TGTGCCAGCAGTTTAGCGGGAGGCCCTCCCACAGATACGCAGTATTTT	CASSLAGGPPTDTQYF
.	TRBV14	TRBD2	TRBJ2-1	TGTGCCAGCAGCCAAGAGTTACTAGCGGTGGCGGGCGAGCAGTTCTTC	CASSQELLAVAGEQFF
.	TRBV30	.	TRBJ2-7	TGTGCCTGGAGTGTACTAGGGGACATTCGCCCCTACGAGCAGTACTTC	CAWSVLGDIRPYEQYF
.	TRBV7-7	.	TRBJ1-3	TGTGCTAGCAGACCTGATCTCTCTGGAAACACCATATATTTT	CASRPDLSGNTIYF
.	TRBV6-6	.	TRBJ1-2	TGTGCCAGCAGTTACGGGACCGTAAAGGACTATGGCTACACCTTC	CASSYGTVKDYGYTF
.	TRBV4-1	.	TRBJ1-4	TGCGCCAGCAGCCAAGAATTATCCAGTCCCCCCTATGAAAAACTGTTTTTT	CASSQELSSPPYEKLFF
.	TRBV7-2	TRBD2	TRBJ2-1	TGTGCCAGCAACGGGGGGAGCTCCTACAATGAGCAGTTCTTC	CASNGGSSYNEQFF